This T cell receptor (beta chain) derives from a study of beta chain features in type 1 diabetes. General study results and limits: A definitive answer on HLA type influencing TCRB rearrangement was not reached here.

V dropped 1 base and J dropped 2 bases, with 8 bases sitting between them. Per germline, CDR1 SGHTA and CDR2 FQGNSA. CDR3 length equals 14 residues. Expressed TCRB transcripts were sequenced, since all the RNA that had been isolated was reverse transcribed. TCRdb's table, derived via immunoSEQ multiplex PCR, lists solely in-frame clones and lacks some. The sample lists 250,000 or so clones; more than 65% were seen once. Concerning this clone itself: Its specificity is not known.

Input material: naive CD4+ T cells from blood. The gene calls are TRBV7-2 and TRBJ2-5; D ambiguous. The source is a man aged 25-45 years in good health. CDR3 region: CASSLGLGQETQYF. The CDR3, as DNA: TGTGCCAGCAGCTTAGGTCTCGGTCAAGAGACCCAGTACTTC.